Below, 10 T cell receptor beta chains from the same sample are listed, as sequenced in a study of PD-1 blockade in classical Hodgkin lymphoma. Every patient relapsed after autologous stem cell transplantation, and brentuximab vedotin exposure varied. Here immunoSEQ multiplex PCR was the method, and the copy in TCRdb shows in-frame clones only, minus some. Here the sample spans 95,000 to 100,000 clones, about 89% being singletons. This material consisted of peripheral blood mononuclear cells (PBMCs), taken before the second cycle of nivolumab. These receptors were obtained from a human donor with classical Hodgkin lymphoma.

DNA for the CDR3: TGTGCCAGCAGCTTAGGAGGACTAGCTCCCGGGGAGCTGTTTTTT. Translated: CASSLGGLAPGELFF. The V call is TRBV7-9, the J call TRBJ2-2, with 8 bases fitting TRBD2. The CDR3 covers 15 residues. V was pared by 1 base and J by 6 bases, with 4 bases of the junction left unmatched. In germline, CDR1 is SEHNR, CDR2 FQNEAQ (reference sequence).

The chain couples TRBV6-1 to TRBJ2-1, with unresolved D. The CDR3 extends over 15 amino acids. V was cut by 6 bases and J by 2 bases, with 14 bases left in between. CDR1 MNHNS and CDR2 SASEGT come from the germline V gene. The CDR3 region is CASRPDMGAYNEQFF. CDR3 nucleotide sequence: TGTGCCAGCAGGCCAGACATGGGTGCCTACAATGAGCAGTTCTTC.

This chain links TRBV29-1 with TRBJ1-1, with TRBD1 identical over 7 bases. The germline V gene encodes CDR1 SQVTM and CDR2 ANQGSEA. CDR3 length equals 13 residues. V lost 4 bases, J lost 3 bases, and 5 bases stayed unmatched. CDR3 region: CSVGQGRDTEAFF. In nucleotides, the CDR3 is TGCAGCGTTGGACAGGGTAGGGACACTGAAGCTTTCTTT.

The chain recombines TRBV10-3 with TRBJ2-7; 9 nucleotides match TRBD1. V was clipped by 0 bases and J by 5 bases; unmatched bases: 17. CDR1 ENHRY and CDR2 SYGVKD come from the germline V gene. This CDR3 comprises 19 residues. This CDR3 reads CAISESIAVWGQGFDEQYF. DNA of the CDR3: TGTGCCATCAGTGAGTCGATAGCAGTATGGGGACAGGGTTTCGACGAGCAGTACTTC.

The table lists this clone with a count of one. Here the CDR3 DNA reads TGTGCCAGCAGCCCAGGGCAGGGCTACGAGCAGTACTTC. Its protein product is CASSPGQGYEQYF. The chain has TRBV11-2 and TRBJ2-7, with D perhaps TRBD1 (5 bases). V was cut by 5 bases and J by 3 bases, with 11 bases left in between. The CDR3 sequence is 13 residues long. Germline V gene data show CDR1 as SGHAT and CDR2 as FQNNGV.

DNA for the CDR3: TGTGCCAGCAGCCCCCCCGACGCATCTGGCTACACCTTC. Its translation is CASSPPDASGYTF. The chain recombines TRBV6-5 with TRBJ1-2; the D is unclear. The germline V and J ends were trimmed by 6 bases and 7 bases, with 15 bases remaining between them. The CDR3 runs to 13 residues. CDR1 and CDR2 (germline): MNHEY, SVGAGI.

The rearrangement joins TRBV6-6 to TRBJ2-7, with D tentatively TRBD2 (6 bases). Trimming removed 10 bases at V and 2 bases at J, with 12 bases between. This CDR3 is 12 amino acids long. The germline V gene encodes CDR1 MNHNY and CDR2 SVGAGI (reference sequence). CDR3 in DNA: TGTGCCACCGGGACTTACGCCTACGAGCAGTACTTC. Translating gives CATGTYAYEQYF.

A note on this clone: The sample holds other DNA sequences that translate to the same CDR3. The rearrangement uses TRBV30 and TRBJ1-1; the D is unclear. CDR1 is GTSNPN, CDR2 SVGIG, per germline (reference sequence). The CDR3 is 12 residues long. V lost 2 bases to trimming and J lost 8 bases, with 12 bases between them. The DNA of the CDR3 is TGTGCCTGGAGTTCCTCCGGCTTCGAAGCTTTCTTT. Translation gives CAWSSSGFEAFF.

The chain recombines TRBV11-3 with TRBJ1-1; D is unresolved. From germline, CDR1 is SGHNT and CDR2 YENEEA. The CDR3 consists of 13 residues. V lost 1 base and J 1 base, leaving 4 bases between the germline ends. CDR3: CASSLGRNTEAFF. The CDR3, as DNA: TGTGCCAGCAGCTTAGGGAGGAACACTGAAGCTTTCTTT.

The chain recombines TRBV4-1 with TRBJ1-2; D uncertain. The CDR3 sequence is 14 residues long. Germline CDR1 MGHRA, CDR2 YSYEKL. V lost 0 bases and J 8 bases, leaving 13 bases between the germline ends. Here the CDR3 reads CASSQDGRLNGYTF. In DNA, the CDR3 is TGCGCCAGCAGCCAAGATGGGCGGTTGAACGGCTACACCTTC.